This T cell receptor (beta chain) was identified in a study of persistence of HIV-infected CD4 T cells. The ends were cut back, 2 bases at V and 3 bases at J, with 8 bases in the middle. This CDR3 is built from 13 residues. Germline V gives CDR1 SGDLS, CDR2 YYNGEE. The stimulus was lysate of CMV-infected fibroblasts, around 11 ug/mL. Memory cells lacking CD40L and CD69 with high CD45RO were sorted. Anti-CD28/CD49d costimulation, CD40-blocking antibody and enfuvirtide were given to CD8-depleted PBMCs for less than 20 hours. This clone was observed once. Its matching antigen is unknown. Distinct nucleotide sequences in the sample also encode this CDR3. This was the immunoSEQ version 4 assay in survey mode. Measured with immunoSEQ multiplex PCR; TCRdb has only the in-frame clones, and not every one. The sample lists about 33,000 clones, more than 75% occurring once.

Specimen: CD4+ T cells sorted from PBMCs after approximately 20-hour stimulation, collected from a patient who received antiretroviral therapy. The TCR was taken from an adult woman with HIV who was CMV-seropositive. The chain carries TRBV9 and TRBJ1-1; tentatively, D is TRBD1 (5 bases). The CDR3 loop is CASSVGGYTEAFF. The CDR3 nucleotides are TGTGCCAGCAGCGTTGGGGGGTACACTGAAGCTTTCTTT.